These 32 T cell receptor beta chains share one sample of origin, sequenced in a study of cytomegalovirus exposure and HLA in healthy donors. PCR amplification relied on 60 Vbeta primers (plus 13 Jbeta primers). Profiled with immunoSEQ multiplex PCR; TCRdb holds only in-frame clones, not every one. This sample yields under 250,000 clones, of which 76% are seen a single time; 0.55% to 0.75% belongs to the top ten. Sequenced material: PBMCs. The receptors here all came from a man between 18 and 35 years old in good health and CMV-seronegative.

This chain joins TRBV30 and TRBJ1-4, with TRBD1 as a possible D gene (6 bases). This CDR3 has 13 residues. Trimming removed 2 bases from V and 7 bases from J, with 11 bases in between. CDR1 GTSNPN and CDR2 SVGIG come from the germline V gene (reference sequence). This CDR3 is CAWSSRGGEKLFF. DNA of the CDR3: TGTGCCTGGAGTTCCAGGGGTGGTGAAAAACTGTTTTTT.

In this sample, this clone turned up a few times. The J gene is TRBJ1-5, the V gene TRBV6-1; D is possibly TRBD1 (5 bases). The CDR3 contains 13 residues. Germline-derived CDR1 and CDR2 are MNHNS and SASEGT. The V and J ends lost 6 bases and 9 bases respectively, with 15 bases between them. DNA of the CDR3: TGTGCCAGCAGCGTCGACAGCCAGCGGCCCCAGCATTTT. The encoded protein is CASSVDSQRPQHF.

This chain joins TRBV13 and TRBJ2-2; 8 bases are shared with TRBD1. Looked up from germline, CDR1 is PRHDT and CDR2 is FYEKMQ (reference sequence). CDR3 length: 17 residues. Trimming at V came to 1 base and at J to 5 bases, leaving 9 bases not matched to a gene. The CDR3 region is CASSLALTGANTGELFF. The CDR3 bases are TGTGCCAGCAGCTTAGCTTTGACAGGGGCAAATACCGGGGAGCTGTTTTTT.

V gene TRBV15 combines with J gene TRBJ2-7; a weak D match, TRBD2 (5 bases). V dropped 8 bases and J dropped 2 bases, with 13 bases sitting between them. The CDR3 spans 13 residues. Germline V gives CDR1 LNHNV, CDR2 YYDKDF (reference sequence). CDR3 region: CATARTLTYEQYF. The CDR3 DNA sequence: TGTGCCACCGCCAGGACTCTCACCTACGAGCAGTACTTC.

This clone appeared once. CDR3 amino acids: CASRPSGGTEKLFF. CDR3 in DNA: TGTGCCAGCAGGCCTTCAGGGGGGACTGAAAAACTGTTTTTT. V gene TRBV6-5 combines with J gene TRBJ1-4, with 7 nucleotides matching TRBD1. Unmatched junction bases numbered 8, after V lost 6 bases and J lost 7 bases. Germline V gene sequence: CDR1 MNHEY, CDR2 SVGAGI. The CDR3 covers 14 residues.

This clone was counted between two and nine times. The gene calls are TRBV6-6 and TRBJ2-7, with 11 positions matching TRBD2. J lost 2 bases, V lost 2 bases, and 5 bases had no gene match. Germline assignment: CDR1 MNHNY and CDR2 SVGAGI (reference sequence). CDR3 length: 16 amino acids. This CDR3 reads CASSYRLAGSPYEQYF. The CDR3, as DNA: TGTGCCAGCAGTTACCGACTAGCGGGGAGCCCCTACGAGCAGTACTTC.

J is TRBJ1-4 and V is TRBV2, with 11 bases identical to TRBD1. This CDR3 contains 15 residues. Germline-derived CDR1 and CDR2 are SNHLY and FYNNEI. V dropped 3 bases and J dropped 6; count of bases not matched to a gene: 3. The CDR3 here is CASSERTGGDEKLFF. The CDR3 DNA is TGTGCCAGCAGTGAGAGGACAGGGGGCGATGAAAAACTGTTTTTT.

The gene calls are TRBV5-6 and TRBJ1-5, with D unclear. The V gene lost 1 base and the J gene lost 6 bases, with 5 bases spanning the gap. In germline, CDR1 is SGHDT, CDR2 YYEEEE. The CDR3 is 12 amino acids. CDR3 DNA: TGTGCCAGCAGCTTGTACGGTCAGCCCCAGCATTTT. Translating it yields CASSLYGQPQHF.

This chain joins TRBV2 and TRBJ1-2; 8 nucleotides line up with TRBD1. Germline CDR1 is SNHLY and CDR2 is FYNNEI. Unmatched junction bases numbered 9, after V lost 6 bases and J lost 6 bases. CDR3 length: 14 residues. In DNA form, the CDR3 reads TGTGCCAGCAGAACAGGGGGGGGGCGGAATGGCTACACCTTC. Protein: CASRTGGGRNGYTF.

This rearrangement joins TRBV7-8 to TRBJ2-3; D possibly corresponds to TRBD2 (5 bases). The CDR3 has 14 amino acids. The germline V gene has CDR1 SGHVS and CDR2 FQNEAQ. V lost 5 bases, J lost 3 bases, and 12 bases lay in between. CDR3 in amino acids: CASSTKTRTDTQYF. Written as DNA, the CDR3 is TGTGCCAGCAGCACGAAAACTAGAACAGATACGCAGTATTTT.

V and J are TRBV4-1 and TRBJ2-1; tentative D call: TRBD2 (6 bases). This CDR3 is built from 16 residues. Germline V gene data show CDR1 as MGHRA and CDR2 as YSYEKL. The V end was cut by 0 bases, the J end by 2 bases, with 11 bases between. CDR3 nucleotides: TGCGCCAGCAGCCAAGAAGGCGGGATAACCTACAATGAGCAGTTCTTC. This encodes CASSQEGGITYNEQFF.

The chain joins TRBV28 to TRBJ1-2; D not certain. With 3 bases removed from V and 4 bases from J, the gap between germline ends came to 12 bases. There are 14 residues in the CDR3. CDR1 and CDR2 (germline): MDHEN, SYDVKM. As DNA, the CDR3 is TGTGCCAGCAGTTTCTCCGACGGAGGCTATGGCTACACCTTC. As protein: CASSFSDGGYGYTF.

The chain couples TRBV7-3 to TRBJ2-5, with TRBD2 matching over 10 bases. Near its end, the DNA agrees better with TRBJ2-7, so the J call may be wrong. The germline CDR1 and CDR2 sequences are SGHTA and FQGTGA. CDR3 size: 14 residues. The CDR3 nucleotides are TGTGCCAGCAGCTTGACTAGCGGGCCCTACGAGCAGTACTTC. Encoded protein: CASSLTSGPYEQYF.

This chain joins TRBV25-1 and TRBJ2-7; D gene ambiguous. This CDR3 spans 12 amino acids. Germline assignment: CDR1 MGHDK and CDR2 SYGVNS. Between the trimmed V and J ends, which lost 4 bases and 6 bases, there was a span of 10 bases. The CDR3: CASSGYLGEQYF. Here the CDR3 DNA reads TGTGCCAGCAGTGGATACCTAGGCGAGCAGTACTTC.

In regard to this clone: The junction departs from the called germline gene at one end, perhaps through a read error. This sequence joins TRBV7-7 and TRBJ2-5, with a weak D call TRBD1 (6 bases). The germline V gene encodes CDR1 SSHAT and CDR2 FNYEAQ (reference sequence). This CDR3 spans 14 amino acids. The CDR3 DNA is TGTGCTAGCAGCTTAGCACAGGGCGCGGAGACCCAGTACTTC. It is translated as CASSLAQGAETQYF.

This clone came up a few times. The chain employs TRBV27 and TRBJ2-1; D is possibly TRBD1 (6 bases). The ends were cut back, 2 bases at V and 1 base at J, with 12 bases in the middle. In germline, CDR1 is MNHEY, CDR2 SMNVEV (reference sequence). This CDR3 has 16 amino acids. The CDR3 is CASSLMGAVSYNEQFF. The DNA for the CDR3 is TGTGCCAGCAGTTTAATGGGGGCAGTTTCCTACAATGAGCAGTTCTTC.

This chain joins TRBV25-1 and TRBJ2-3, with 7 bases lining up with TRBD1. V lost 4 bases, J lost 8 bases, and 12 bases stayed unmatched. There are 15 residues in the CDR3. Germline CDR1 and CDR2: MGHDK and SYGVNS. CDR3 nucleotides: TGTGCCAGCAGTGGAATGGGACAGCTAGGAGGTACGCAGTATTTT. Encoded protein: CASSGMGQLGGTQYF.

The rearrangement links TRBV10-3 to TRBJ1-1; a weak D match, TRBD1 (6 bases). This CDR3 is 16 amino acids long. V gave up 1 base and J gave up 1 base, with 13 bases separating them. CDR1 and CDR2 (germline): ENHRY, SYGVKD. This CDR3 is CAISEYTGSRNTEAFF. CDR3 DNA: TGTGCCATCAGTGAGTATACAGGGAGCAGGAACACTGAAGCTTTCTTT.

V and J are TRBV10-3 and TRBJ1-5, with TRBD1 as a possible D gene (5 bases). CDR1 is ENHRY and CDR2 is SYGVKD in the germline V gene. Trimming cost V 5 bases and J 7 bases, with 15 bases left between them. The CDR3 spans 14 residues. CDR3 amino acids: CAISRGGEGQPQHF. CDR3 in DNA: TGTGCCATCAGTCGGGGAGGGGAGGGGCAGCCCCAGCATTTT.

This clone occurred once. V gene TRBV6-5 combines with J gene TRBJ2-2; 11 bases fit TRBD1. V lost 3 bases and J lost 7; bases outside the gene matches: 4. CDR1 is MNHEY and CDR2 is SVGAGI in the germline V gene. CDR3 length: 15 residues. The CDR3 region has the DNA TGTGCCAGCAGTTATCGGACAGGGGGCGGCGGGGAGCTGTTTTTT. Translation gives CASSYRTGGGGELFF.

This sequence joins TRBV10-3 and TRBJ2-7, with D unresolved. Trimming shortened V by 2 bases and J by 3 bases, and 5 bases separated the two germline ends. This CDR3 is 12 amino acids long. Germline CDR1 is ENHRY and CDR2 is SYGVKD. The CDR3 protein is CAISEESYEQYF. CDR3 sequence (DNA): TGTGCCATCAGTGAGGAGAGCTACGAGCAGTACTTC.

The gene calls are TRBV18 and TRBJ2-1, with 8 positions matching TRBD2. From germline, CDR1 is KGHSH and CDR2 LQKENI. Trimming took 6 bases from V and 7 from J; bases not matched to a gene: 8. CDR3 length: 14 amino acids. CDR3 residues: CASSRREGSNEQFF. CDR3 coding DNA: TGTGCCAGCTCCCGACGGGAGGGTTCGAATGAGCAGTTCTTC.

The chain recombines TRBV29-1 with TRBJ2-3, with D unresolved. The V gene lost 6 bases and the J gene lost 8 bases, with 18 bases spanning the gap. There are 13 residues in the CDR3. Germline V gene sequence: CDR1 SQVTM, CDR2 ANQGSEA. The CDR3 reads CSVGLSRISTQYF. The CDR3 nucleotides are TGCAGCGTCGGTCTCAGCAGGATATCTACGCAGTATTTT.

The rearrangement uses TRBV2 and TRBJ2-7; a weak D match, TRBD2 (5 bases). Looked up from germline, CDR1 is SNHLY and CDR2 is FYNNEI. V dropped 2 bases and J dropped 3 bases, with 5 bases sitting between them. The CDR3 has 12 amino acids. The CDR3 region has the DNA TGTGCCAGCAGTGAACGGGGCTACGAGCAGTACTTC. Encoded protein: CASSERGYEQYF.

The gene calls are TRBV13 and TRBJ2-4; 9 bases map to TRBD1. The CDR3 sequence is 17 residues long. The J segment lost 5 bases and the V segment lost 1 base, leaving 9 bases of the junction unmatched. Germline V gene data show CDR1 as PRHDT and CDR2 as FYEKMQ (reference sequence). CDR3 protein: CASSLAGQGIHQNIQYF. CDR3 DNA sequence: TGTGCCAGCAGCTTAGCGGGACAGGGTATTCACCAAAACATTCAGTACTTC.

CDR3 in DNA: TGCAGCGTTCCGGGACAGGCTGACTACGAGCAGTACTTC. It yields the protein CSVPGQADYEQYF. The chain is built from TRBV29-1 and TRBJ2-5, with 8 positions matching TRBD1. Gene TRBJ2-7 matches the end of the DNA better, so the J call may be wrong. The CDR3 sequence is 13 residues long. Germline V CDR1 and CDR2: SQVTM, ANQGSEA.

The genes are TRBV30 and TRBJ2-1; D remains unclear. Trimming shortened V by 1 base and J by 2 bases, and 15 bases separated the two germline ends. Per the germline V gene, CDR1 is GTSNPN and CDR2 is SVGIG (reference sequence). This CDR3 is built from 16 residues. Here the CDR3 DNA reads TGTGCCTGGAGTGGCCGCGGAGCGAAGGCCTACAATGAGCAGTTCTTC. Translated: CAWSGRGAKAYNEQFF.

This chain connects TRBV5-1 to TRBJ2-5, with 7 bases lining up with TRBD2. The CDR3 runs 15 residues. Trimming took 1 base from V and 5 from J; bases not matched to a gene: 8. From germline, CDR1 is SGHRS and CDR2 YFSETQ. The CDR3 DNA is TGCGCCAGCAGCTTGATGGGAGGGCCCAGGGAGACCCAGTACTTC. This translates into CASSLMGGPRETQYF.

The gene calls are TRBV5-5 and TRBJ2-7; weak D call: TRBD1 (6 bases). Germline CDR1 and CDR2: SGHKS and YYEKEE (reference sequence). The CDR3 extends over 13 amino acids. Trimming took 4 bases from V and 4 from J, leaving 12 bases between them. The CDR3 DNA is TGTGCCAGCAGCCGTGGGACATCTTACGAGCAGTACTTC. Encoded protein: CASSRGTSYEQYF.

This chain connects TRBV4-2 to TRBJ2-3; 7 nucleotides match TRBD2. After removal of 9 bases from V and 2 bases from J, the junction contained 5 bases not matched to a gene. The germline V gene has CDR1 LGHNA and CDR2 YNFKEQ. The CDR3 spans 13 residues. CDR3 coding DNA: TGTGCCAGTATGCTAGCGGACACAGATACGCAGTATTTT. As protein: CASMLADTDTQYF.

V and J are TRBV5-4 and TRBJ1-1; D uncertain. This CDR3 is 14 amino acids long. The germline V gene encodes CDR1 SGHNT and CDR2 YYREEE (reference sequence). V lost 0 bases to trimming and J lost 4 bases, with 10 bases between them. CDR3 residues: CASSLGGGGTEAFF. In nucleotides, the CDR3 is TGTGCCAGCAGCTTGGGGGGAGGAGGCACTGAAGCTTTCTTT.

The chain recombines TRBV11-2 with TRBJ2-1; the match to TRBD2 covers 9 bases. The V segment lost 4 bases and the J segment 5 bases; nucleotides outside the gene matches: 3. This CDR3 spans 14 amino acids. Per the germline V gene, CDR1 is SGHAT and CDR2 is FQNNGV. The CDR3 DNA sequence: TGTGCCAGCAGCTCCCCTAGCGGGGACAATGAGCAGTTCTTC. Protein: CASSSPSGDNEQFF.